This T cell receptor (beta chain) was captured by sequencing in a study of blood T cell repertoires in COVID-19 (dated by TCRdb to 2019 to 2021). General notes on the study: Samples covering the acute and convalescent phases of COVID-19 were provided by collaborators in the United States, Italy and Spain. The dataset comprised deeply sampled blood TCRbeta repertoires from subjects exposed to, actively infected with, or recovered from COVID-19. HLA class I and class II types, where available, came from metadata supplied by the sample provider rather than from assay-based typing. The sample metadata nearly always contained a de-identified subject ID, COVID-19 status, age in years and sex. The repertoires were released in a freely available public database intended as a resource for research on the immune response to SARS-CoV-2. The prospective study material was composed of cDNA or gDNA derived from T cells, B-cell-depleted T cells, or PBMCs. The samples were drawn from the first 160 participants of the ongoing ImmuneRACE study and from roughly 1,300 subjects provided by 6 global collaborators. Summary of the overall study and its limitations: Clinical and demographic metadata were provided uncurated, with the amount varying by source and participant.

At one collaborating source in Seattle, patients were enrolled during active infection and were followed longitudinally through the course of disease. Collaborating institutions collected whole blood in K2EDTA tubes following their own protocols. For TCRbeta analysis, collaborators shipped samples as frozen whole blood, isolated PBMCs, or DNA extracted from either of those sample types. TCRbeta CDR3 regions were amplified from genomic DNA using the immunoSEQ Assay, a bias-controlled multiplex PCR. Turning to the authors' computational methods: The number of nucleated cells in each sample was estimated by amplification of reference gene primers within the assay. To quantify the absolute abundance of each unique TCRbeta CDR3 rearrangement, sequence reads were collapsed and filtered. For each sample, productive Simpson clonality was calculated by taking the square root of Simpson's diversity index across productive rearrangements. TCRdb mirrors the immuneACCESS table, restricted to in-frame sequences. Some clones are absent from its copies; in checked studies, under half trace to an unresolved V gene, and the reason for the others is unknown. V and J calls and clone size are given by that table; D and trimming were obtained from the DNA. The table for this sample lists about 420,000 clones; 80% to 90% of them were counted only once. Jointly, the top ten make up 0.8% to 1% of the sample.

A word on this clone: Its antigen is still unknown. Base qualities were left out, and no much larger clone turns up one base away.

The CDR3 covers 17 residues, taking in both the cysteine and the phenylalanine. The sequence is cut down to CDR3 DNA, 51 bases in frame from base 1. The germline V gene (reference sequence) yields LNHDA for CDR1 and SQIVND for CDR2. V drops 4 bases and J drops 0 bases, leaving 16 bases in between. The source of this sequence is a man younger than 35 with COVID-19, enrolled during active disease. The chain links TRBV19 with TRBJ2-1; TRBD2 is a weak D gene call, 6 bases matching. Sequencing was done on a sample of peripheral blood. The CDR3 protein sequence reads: CASSRGEDRSSYNEQFF. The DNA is TGTGCCAGTAGTAGGGGGGAAGACAGAAGCTCCTACAATGAGCAGTTCTTC.